A selection of T cell receptor beta chains follows, all from one sample in a study of blood T cell repertoires in COVID-19. The method was immunoSEQ multiplex PCR; TCRdb's version includes in-frame clones alone and lacks a portion of them. The sample records about 97,000 clones, roughly 86% being singletons. The sample consisted of peripheral blood. All receptors come from a woman aged 30 to 39 with acute or convalescent COVID-19. Each CDR3 is given with its conserved first and last residue. A D gene is named only where the DNA matches it firmly. The size entry is marked missing in some rows and otherwise reads once, few, many or a size class.

D gene	V gene	J gene	clone size	CDR3 protein	CDR3 DNA
.	TRBV2	TRBJ1-6	.	CASRPLQDSPLHF	TGTGCCAGCAGGCCCCTCCAGGATTCACCCCTCCACTTT
TRBD1	TRBV12-3/TRBV12-4	TRBJ2-7	few	CASSRDSEYEQYF	TGTGCCAGCAGTCGGGACAGTGAGTACGAGCAGTACTTC
.	TRBV6-5	TRBJ1-5	.	CASAAGAGRQPQHF	TGTGCCAGCGCGGCGGGGGCCGGGCGTCAGCCCCAGCATTTT
.	TRBV7-3	TRBJ1-2	few	CASSLKPGAGYTF	TGTGCCAGCAGCTTAAAGCCAGGGGCTGGCTACACCTTC
TRBD2	TRBV19	TRBJ2-1	few	CASSITAGDYNEQFF	TGTGCCAGTAGTATCACAGCGGGGGACTACAATGAGCAGTTCTTC
.	TRBV12-3/TRBV12-4	TRBJ2-7	.	CASSFWENYEQYF	TGTGCCAGCAGTTTTTGGGAGAACTACGAGCAGTACTTC
.	TRBV7-6	TRBJ2-7	few	CASSLADSSYEQYF	TGTGCCAGCAGCTTAGCAGACAGCTCCTACGAGCAGTACTTC
.	TRBV5-8	TRBJ2-7	.	CASSSNGGTYEQYF	TGTGCCAGCAGCTCAAACGGAGGGACCTACGAGCAGTACTTC
.	TRBV7-6	TRBJ2-3	.	CASSSPEGADTQYF	TGTGCCAGCAGCTCGCCCGAGGGCGCAGATACGCAGTATTTT
.	TRBV4-2	TRBJ1-2	once	CASSPGPPVYGYTF	TGTGCCAGCAGCCCAGGGCCGCCCGTTTATGGCTACACCTTC
TRBD1	TRBV7-9	TRBJ2-7	.	CASSPAGTGSYEQYF	TGTGCCAGCAGCCCAGCCGGGACAGGTTCCTACGAGCAGTACTTC
.	TRBV6-5	TRBJ2-3	.	CASSLVRTSTDTQYF	TGTGCCAGCAGTCTCGTTCGGACTTCCACAGATACGCAGTATTTT
TRBD1	TRBV6-5	TRBJ2-7	.	CASRGTGGAGYEQYF	TGTGCCAGCAGGGGGACAGGGGGCGCAGGTTACGAGCAGTACTTC
.	TRBV18	TRBJ1-4	.	CASSSGDEGEKLFF	TGTGCCAGCTCATCCGGGGATGAAGGTGAAAAACTGTTTTTT
.	TRBV2	TRBJ2-1	.	CASTATWRVGYNEQFF	TGTGCCAGCACCGCCACCTGGAGGGTCGGCTACAATGAGCAGTTCTTC
.	TRBV21-1	TRBJ2-7	.	CASSPLLDRGQRPSYEQYF	TGTGCCAGCAGTCCCCTGCTGGACAGGGGGCAACGGCCCTCCTACGAGCAGTACTTC
.	TRBV27	TRBJ1-6	.	CASSPKTGVYNSPLHF	TGTGCCAGCAGTCCCAAGACAGGCGTCTATAATTCACCCCTCCACTTT
.	TRBV7-6	TRBJ1-2	.	CASSPHPGGNYGYTF	TGTGCCAGCAGCCCCCATCCTGGGGGGAACTATGGCTACACCTTC
TRBD1	TRBV2	TRBJ1-6	.	CASSVHAVGTDYSPLHF	TGTGCCAGCAGTGTCCACGCTGTTGGGACAGACTATTCACCCCTCCACTTT
TRBD1	TRBV5-4	TRBJ1-1	.	CASSLTGAGITEAFF	TGTGCCAGCAGCTTGACAGGGGCCGGTATCACTGAAGCTTTCTTT
.	TRBV5-1	TRBJ1-5	.	CASSLGDYQPQHF	TGCGCCAGCAGCTTGGGGGACTATCAGCCCCAGCATTTT
.	TRBV6-1	TRBJ1-1	once	CASSEEGSITEAFF	TGTGCCAGCAGTGAGGAGGGGTCGATCACTGAAGCTTTCTTT
.	TRBV5-1	TRBJ2-1	.	CASSSQGRYEQFF	TGCGCCAGCAGCTCCCAGGGCAGGTATGAGCAGTTCTTC
.	TRBV5-6	TRBJ1-1	.	CASSLTGRVNTEAFF	TGTGCCAGCAGCTTGACTGGTCGTGTGAACACTGAAGCTTTCTTT
.	TRBV2	TRBJ2-7	.	CASSPNGLTYEQYF	TGTGCCAGCAGTCCGAATGGCCTTACCTACGAGCAGTACTTC
.	TRBV7-6	TRBJ2-7	.	CASSKAESSYEQYF	TGTGCCAGCAGCAAGGCGGAGTCCTCCTACGAGCAGTACTTC
TRBD2	TRBV20-1	TRBJ2-3	.	CSASHTSGTSGSDTQYF	TGCAGTGCTAGTCATACCTCCGGGACTAGCGGGTCAGATACGCAGTATTTT
.	TRBV5-1	TRBJ2-7	.	CASSLGDRSYEQYF	TGCGCCAGCAGCTTGGGTGACAGATCCTACGAGCAGTACTTC
TRBD2	TRBV6-1	TRBJ2-2	.	CASSERGRGETGELFF	TGTGCCAGCAGTGAAAGGGGACGGGGGGAGACCGGGGAGCTGTTTTTT
.	TRBV27	TRBJ1-2	.	CASSRTAGTNYGYTF	TGTGCCAGCAGCAGAACTGCCGGGACAAACTATGGCTACACCTTC
TRBD1	TRBV5-1	TRBJ1-4	.	CASSLGDRAGKLFF	TGCGCCAGCAGCTTGGGTGACAGGGCCGGTAAACTGTTTTTT
.	TRBV6-5	TRBJ1-3	once	CASRLAGFVGNTIYF	TGTGCCAGCAGATTGGCAGGATTCGTGGGAAACACCATATATTTT
.	TRBV19	TRBJ1-1	.	CASSILRSRNTEAFF	TGTGCCAGTAGTATTCTCCGGTCGAGGAACACTGAAGCTTTCTTT
TRBD1	TRBV5-6	TRBJ1-2	.	CASSRDRLYGYTF	TGTGCCAGCAGCCGGGACAGACTCTATGGCTACACCTTC
TRBD2	TRBV9	TRBJ2-1	.	CASSVGWASGPNEQFF	TGTGCCAGCAGCGTAGGTTGGGCTAGCGGTCCCAATGAGCAGTTCTTC
TRBD2	TRBV9	TRBJ2-1	once	CASSDPGGRLAGYPDHEQFF	TGTGCCAGCAGCGACCCCGGGGGGAGGTTAGCGGGGTATCCGGACCATGAGCAGTTCTTC